This TCR beta chain was recorded in a study of breast tumors, draining lymph nodes, adjacent tissues. Study findings and constraints: Data only fit, rather than demonstrated, lymph node origin of most tumor T cells. Compared with basal-like, luminal-like tumors shared significantly more repertoire with nontumor tissue. The data were judged consistent with most tumor T cells coming from lymph node and expanding in tumor.

This clonotype has ten or more counts. Its antigen is unidentified. Samples came from axillary lymph nodes draining the breast cancer. V was pared by 3 bases and J by 4 bases, with 2 bases of the junction left unmatched. Germline CDR1 DFQATT, CDR2 SNEGSKA (reference sequence). The CDR3 totals 12 residues. One entry per CDR3 protein, called by TCRdb with MiXCR from the multiplex PCR reads. This sample has some 200,000 distinct CDR3 sequences, with approximately 33% found just once. This rearrangement joins TRBV20-1 to TRBJ2-7, with TRBD2 matching over 8 bases. The sequenced sample consisted of axillary lymph node tissue. The clonotype comes from a female donor with breast cancer. Some clones in this sample may be carry-over from other donors' samples. CDR3 loop: CSARASGYEQYF. For the CDR3, the DNA is TGCAGTGCTAGGGCTAGCGGGTACGAGCAGTACTTC.